Listed below are T cell receptor beta chains from one sample, sequenced in a study of blood T cell repertoires in COVID-19. The assay was immunoSEQ multiplex PCR, and TCRdb's table has in-frame clones only and misses some. The table includes tens of thousands of clones, around nine tenths detected once. The sample consisted of peripheral blood. All receptors derive from a man in his 70s with active or convalescent COVID-19. The CDR3 runs from the conserved cysteine through the conserved F or W. The D gene is left open where the match is weak. Size tells how often a clone was seen (once, few, many) or the class of an expanded clone, and some rows leave it out.

D,V,J,size,CDR3,DNA
TRBD2,TRBV29-1,TRBJ2-5,medium-sized,CSVDGLAGGDPETQYF,TGCAGCGTGGACGGACTAGCGGGGGGCGACCCGGAGACCCAGTACTTC
NA,TRBV30,TRBJ2-3,NA,CAWSHPGGTDTQYF,TGTGCCTGGAGTCACCCCGGCGGAACAGATACGCAGTATTTT
NA,TRBV15,TRBJ2-3,once,CATSRDRQRNTDTQYF,TGTGCCACCAGCAGAGATCGTCAGCGGAACACAGATACGCAGTATTTT
TRBD1,TRBV24-1,TRBJ2-7,NA,CATSDPRGRGLEQYF,TGTGCCACCAGTGATCCCCGGGGCAGGGGGCTTGAGCAGTACTTC
NA,TRBV7-8,TRBJ1-2,few,CASSQAVNYGYTF,TGTGCCAGCAGCCAAGCCGTCAACTATGGCTACACCTTC
TRBD2,TRBV7-2,TRBJ2-7,once,CASTSPERGGARYEQYF,TGTGCCAGCACCTCCCCTGAGCGGGGGGGTGCACGATACGAGCAGTACTTC
NA,TRBV9,TRBJ1-4,few,CASSNWGGDEKLFF,TGTGCCAGCAGCAACTGGGGAGGGGATGAAAAACTGTTTTTT
TRBD1,TRBV18,TRBJ1-4,NA,CASSPGQGTYEKLFF,TGTGCCAGCTCACCAGGACAGGGTACCTATGAAAAACTGTTTTTT
TRBD1,TRBV5-1,TRBJ2-7,NA,CASSWGTGGEAQYF,TGCGCCAGCAGCTGGGGGACAGGGGGCGAAGCGCAGTACTTC
TRBD2,TRBV5-4,TRBJ2-2,NA,CASSPEWSGGNTGELFF,TGTGCCAGCAGCCCTGAATGGAGCGGGGGAAACACCGGGGAGCTGTTTTTT
NA,TRBV19,TRBJ1-5,NA,CASSWTKEQPQHF,TGTGCCAGTAGTTGGACTAAGGAACAGCCCCAGCATTTT
NA,TRBV6-5,TRBJ1-5,once,CASGRGKGQPQHF,TGTGCCAGCGGACGGGGGAAAGGACAGCCCCAGCATTTT
TRBD1,TRBV4-2,TRBJ2-1,once,CASSQDRQGDHNEQFF,TGTGCCAGCAGCCAAGATAGACAGGGGGACCACAATGAGCAGTTCTTC
NA,TRBV5-6,TRBJ1-1,NA,CASSWTENTEAFF,TGTGCCAGCAGCTGGACAGAGAACACTGAAGCTTTCTTT
NA,TRBV18,TRBJ1-4,NA,CASSPFWGVNEKLFF,TGTGCCAGCTCACCATTCTGGGGAGTTAATGAAAAACTGTTTTTT
NA,TRBV28,TRBJ2-3,once,CASSSAADTQYF,TGTGCCAGCAGCTCCGCGGCGGATACGCAGTATTTT
NA,TRBV18,TRBJ1-5,NA,CASSEGYSNQPQHF,TGTGCCAGCTCCGAGGGTTATAGCAATCAGCCCCAGCATTTT
TRBD1,TRBV7-2,TRBJ1-2,NA,CASSPDRDPRGYTF,TGTGCCAGCAGCCCTGACAGGGACCCGCGTGGCTACACCTTC
NA,TRBV27,TRBJ2-7,NA,CASSLTGGYEQYF,TGTGCCAGCAGTTTAACTGGGGGGTACGAGCAGTACTTC
NA,TRBV6-6,TRBJ2-7,NA,CASSLRVSYEQYF,TGTGCCAGCAGTTTGAGAGTCTCCTACGAGCAGTACTTC
NA,TRBV20-1,TRBJ1-2,NA,CSASRNNYGYTF,TGCAGTGCTAGTCGTAATAACTATGGCTACACCTTC
TRBD2,TRBV27,TRBJ2-2,NA,CASSLWGGTGELFF,TGTGCCAGCAGTTTATGGGGGGGCACCGGGGAGCTGTTTTTT
NA,TRBV30,TRBJ2-5,NA,CAWSAEETQYF,TGTGCCTGGAGTGCCGAAGAGACCCAGTACTTC